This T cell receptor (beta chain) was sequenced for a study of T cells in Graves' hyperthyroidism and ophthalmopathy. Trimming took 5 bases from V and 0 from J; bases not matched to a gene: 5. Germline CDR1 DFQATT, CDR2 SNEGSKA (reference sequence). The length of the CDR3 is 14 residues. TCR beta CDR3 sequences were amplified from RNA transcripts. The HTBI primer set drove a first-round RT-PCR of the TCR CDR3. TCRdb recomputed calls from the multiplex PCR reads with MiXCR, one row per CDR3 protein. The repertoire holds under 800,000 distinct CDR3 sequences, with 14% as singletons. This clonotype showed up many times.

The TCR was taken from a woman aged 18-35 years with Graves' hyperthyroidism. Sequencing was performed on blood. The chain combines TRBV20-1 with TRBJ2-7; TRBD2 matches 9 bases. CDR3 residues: CSAPHSGSSYEQYF. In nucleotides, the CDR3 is TGCAGTGCTCCTCATAGCGGGAGCTCCTACGAGCAGTACTTC.